This is a list of T cell receptor beta chains from one sample in a study of human T cells and chemical hapten exposure. TCRdb re-analysed the RACE reads in MiXCR, keeping a single row per CDR3 protein. The table includes tens of thousands of distinct CDR3 sequences, 10% to 13% detected once. This sample comprised whole blood, obtained in connection with sensitization to the hapten diphenylcyclopropenone (DPC). Every receptor here comes from a man aged 50-60 years with alopecia areata. Some clones in this sample may be carry-over from other donors' samples. CDR3s include the opening cysteine and the closing phenylalanine or tryptophan. The D gene is left open where the match is weak. Size tells how often a clone was seen (once, few, many) or the class of an expanded clone, and some rows leave it out.

CASSQDSATDTQYF TGCGCCAGCAGCCAAGATAGCGCCACAGATACGCAGTATTTT . TRBJ2-3 TRBV4-1 .
CSVRTGYEQYF TGCAGCGTGAGGACAGGCTACGAGCAGTACTTC TRBD1 TRBJ2-7 TRBV29-1 .
CASRAGGIIYEQYF TGTGCCAGCAGAGCGGGAGGTATAATCTACGAGCAGTACTTC TRBD2 TRBJ2-7 TRBV27 many
CASSQSRALQGYGYTF TGCGCCAGCAGCCAATCTCGTGCTTTACAGGGCTATGGCTACACCTTC . TRBJ1-2 TRBV4-3 .
CSVKFRTTNEKLFF TGCAGCGTGAAGTTCCGTACGACTAATGAAAAACTGTTTTTT . TRBJ1-4 TRBV29-1 few
CASRRGTGELFF TGTGCCAGCAGACGGGGGACCGGGGAGCTGTTTTTT . TRBJ2-2 TRBV7-9 .
CASRLTSGRPETQYF TGTGCCAGCAGACTTACTAGCGGGAGGCCCGAGACCCAGTACTTC TRBD2 TRBJ2-5 TRBV28 .
CASSQGVNLDEKLFF TGCGCCAGCAGCCAAGGAGTAAATCTGGATGAAAAACTGTTTTTT . TRBJ1-4 TRBV4-1 many
CSVGSGGPSEQYF TGCAGCGTTGGCAGCGGGGGGCCCAGCGAGCAGTACTTC TRBD2 TRBJ2-7 TRBV29-1 .
CATSDFVGSQETQYF TGTGCCACCAGTGATTTTGTCGGGAGCCAAGAGACCCAGTACTTC . TRBJ2-5 TRBV24-1 few
CSVGAGNLGSGANVLTF TGCAGCGTTGGGGCCGGCAACCTGGGCTCTGGGGCCAACGTCCTGACTTTC . TRBJ2-6 TRBV29-1 many
CASSLGTAPNEQYF TGTGCCAGCAGCTTGGGGACGGCCCCTAACGAGCAGTACTTC . TRBJ2-7 TRBV7-3 few
CASSKGTGEQYF TGTGCCAGCAGCAAAGGGACAGGGGAGCAGTACTTC TRBD1 TRBJ2-7 TRBV7-9 many
CASSELRSTGELFF TGTGCCAGCAGTGAATTGAGATCGACCGGGGAGCTGTTTTTT . TRBJ2-2 TRBV2 many
CASSQDPGLNYNEQFF TGTGCCAGCAGCCAAGACCCGGGACTTAACTACAATGAGCAGTTCTTC . TRBJ2-1 TRBV3-1 many
CASERTSNTGELFF TGTGCCAGCGAGAGGACTAGCAACACCGGGGAGCTGTTTTTT TRBD2 TRBJ2-2 TRBV2 .
CASSVAGGPVDTQYF TGTGCCAGCAGCGTAGCTGGAGGTCCTGTAGATACGCAGTATTTT . TRBJ2-3 TRBV9 many
CASSLLAGQRGDEQFF TGCGCCAGCAGCTTGCTAGCGGGTCAGAGGGGCGATGAGCAGTTCTTC TRBD2 TRBJ2-1 TRBV5-1 many
CASGLVPGDNYGYTF TGTGCTAGTGGTTTGGTACCCGGGGATAACTATGGCTACACCTTC . TRBJ1-2 TRBV12-5 few
CASSIDRRNTEAFF TGCGCCAGCAGTATTGACAGGAGGAACACTGAAGCTTTCTTT . TRBJ1-1 TRBV10-1 many
CASSQDRGNQPQHF TGCGCCAGCAGCCAGGACAGGGGCAATCAGCCCCAGCATTTT TRBD1 TRBJ1-5 TRBV4-1 .
CSVPGTGYYGYTF TGCAGCGTGCCCGGGACAGGGTACTATGGCTACACCTTC TRBD1 TRBJ1-2 TRBV29-1 many
CASSYGTGHTGELFF TGCGCCAGCAGTTACGGGACAGGGCACACCGGGGAGCTGTTTTTT TRBD1 TRBJ2-2 TRBV5-1 many
CSAQPAGHGYTF TGCAGCGCCCAACCCGCGGGGCATGGCTACACCTTC . TRBJ1-2 TRBV29-1 few
CASSLELAGDNEQFF TGTGCCAGCAGTTTAGAACTAGCGGGAGACAATGAGCAGTTCTTC TRBD2 TRBJ2-1 TRBV28 .
CASSFSSTDTQYF TGTGCCAGCAGCTTTAGCAGCACAGATACGCAGTATTTT . TRBJ2-3 TRBV7-9 many
CASSPRAGDRTDTQYF TGTGCCAGCAGCCCAAGAGCGGGAGACCGGACAGATACGCAGTATTTT TRBD2 TRBJ2-3 TRBV4-2 many
CATLGTGGGNTEAFF TGTGCCACCTTGGGTACAGGGGGAGGGAACACTGAAGCTTTCTTT TRBD1 TRBJ1-1 TRBV2 .
CASSLSLVQPQHF TGTGCCAGCAGTTTATCTTTGGTTCAGCCCCAGCATTTT . TRBJ1-5 TRBV28 few
CASSSTRGYQETQYF TGTGCCAGCAGCTCCACTAGGGGGTACCAAGAGACCCAGTACTTC . TRBJ2-5 TRBV7-2 many
CSVVRTGELFF TGCAGCGTTGTTCGGACCGGGGAGCTGTTTTTT . TRBJ2-2 TRBV29-1 many
CSVLNRGSTDTQYF TGCAGCGTTCTGAACAGGGGTAGCACAGATACGCAGTATTTT TRBD1 TRBJ2-3 TRBV29-1 many
CASSSGLAGGDEQFF TGTGCCAGCAGCTCGGGACTAGCGGGAGGCGATGAGCAGTTCTTC TRBD2 TRBJ2-1 TRBV7-9 .
CATSDLRLGSLAGQSHYNEQFF TGTGCCACCAGTGATTTACGATTAGGGAGCCTAGCGGGACAGTCTCACTACAATGAGCAGTTCTTC TRBD2 TRBJ2-1 TRBV24-1 many
CSARDAGGRGEKLFF TGCAGTGCTAGAGACGCAGGGGGCAGGGGCGAAAAACTGTTTTTT TRBD1 TRBJ1-4 TRBV20-1 many